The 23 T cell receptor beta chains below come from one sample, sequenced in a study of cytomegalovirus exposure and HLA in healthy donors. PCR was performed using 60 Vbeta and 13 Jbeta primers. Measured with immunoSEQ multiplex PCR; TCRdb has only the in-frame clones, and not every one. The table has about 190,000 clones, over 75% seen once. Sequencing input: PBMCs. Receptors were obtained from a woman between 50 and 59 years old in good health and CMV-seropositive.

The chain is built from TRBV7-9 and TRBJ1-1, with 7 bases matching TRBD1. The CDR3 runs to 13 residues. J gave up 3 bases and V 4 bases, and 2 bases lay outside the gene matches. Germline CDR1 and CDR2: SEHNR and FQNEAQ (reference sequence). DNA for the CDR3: TGTGCCAGCAGCTCTGACAGGGACACTGAAGCTTTCTTT. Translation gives CASSSDRDTEAFF. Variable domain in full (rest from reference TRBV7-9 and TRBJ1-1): DTGVSQNPRHKITKRGQNVTFRCDPISEHNRLYWYRQTLGQGPEFLTYFQNEAQLEKSRLLSDRFSAERPKGSFSTLEIQRTEQGDSAMYLCASSSDRDTEAFFGQGTRLTVV.

CDR3 protein: CASSFLFQASPLHF. In nucleotides, the CDR3 is TGTGCCAGCAGCTTTTTGTTCCAGGCCTCACCCCTCCACTTT. The chain couples TRBV7-2 to TRBJ1-6; no definite D call. V was trimmed by 3 bases and J by 10 bases, leaving 13 bases between them. This CDR3 has 14 residues. Germline CDR1 is SGHTA and CDR2 is FQGNSA.

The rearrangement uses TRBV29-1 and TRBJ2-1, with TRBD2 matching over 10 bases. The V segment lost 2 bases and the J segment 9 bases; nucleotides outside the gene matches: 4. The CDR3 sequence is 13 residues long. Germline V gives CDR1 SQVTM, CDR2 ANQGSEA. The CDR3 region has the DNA TGCAGCGTTGAAAGGACTAGCGGATCTGAGCAGTTCTTC. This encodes CSVERTSGSEQFF.

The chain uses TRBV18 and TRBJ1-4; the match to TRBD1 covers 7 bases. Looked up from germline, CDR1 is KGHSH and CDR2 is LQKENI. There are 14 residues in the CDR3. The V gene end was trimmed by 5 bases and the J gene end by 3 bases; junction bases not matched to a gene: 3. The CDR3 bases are TGTGCCAGCTCAAGAGGACAGGCTAATGAAAAACTGTTTTTT. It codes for CASSRGQANEKLFF. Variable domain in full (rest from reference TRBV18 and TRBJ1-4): NAGVMQNPRHLVRRRGQEARLRCSPMKGHSHVYWYRQLPEEGLKFMVYLQKENIIDESGMPKERFSAEFPKEGPSILRIQQVVRGDSAAYFCASSRGQANEKLFFGSGTQLSVL.

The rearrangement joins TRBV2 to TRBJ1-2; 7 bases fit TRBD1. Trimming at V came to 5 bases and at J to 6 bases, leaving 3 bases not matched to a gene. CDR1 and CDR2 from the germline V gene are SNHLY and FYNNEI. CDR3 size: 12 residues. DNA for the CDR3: TGTGCCAGCAGTAAGCAGGGGGATGGCTACACCTTC. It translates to CASSKQGDGYTF.

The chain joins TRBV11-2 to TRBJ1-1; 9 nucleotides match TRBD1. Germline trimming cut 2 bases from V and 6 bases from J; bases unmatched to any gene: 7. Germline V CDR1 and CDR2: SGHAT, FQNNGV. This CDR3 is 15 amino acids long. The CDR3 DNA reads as TGTGCCAGCAGCTTACCCTTGACAGGGGGGGCTGAAGCTTTCTTT. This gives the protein CASSLPLTGGAEAFF. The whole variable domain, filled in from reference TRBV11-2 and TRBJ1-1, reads EAGVAQSPRYKIIEKRQSVAFWCNPISGHATLYWYQQILGQGPKLLIQFQNNGVVDDSQLPKDRFSAERLKGVDSTLKIQPAKLEDSAVYLCASSLPLTGGAEAFFGQGTRLTVV.

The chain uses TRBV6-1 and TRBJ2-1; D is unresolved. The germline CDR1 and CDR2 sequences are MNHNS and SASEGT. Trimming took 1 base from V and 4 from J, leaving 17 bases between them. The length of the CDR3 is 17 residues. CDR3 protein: CASSEEMRNPIYNEQFF. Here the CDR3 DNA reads TGTGCCAGCAGTGAAGAGATGCGGAATCCGATTTACAATGAGCAGTTCTTC.

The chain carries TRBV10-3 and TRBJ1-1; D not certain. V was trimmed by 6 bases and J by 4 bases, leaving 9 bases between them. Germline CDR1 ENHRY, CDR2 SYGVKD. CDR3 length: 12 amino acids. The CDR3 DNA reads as TGTGCCATCAGCCAGGCAGGCACTGAAGCTTTCTTT. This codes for CAISQAGTEAFF.

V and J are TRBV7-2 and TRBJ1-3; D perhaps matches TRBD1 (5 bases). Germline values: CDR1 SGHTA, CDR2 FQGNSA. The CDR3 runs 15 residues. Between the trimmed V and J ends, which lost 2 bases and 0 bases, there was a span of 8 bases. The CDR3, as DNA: TGTGCCAGCAGCTTATCAGGGAACTCTGGAAACACCATATATTTT. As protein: CASSLSGNSGNTIYF.

The CDR3 DNA follows: TGTGCCAGTAGGGGGACAGGGAGGAACTTCTATGGCTACACCTTC. The encoded protein is CASRGTGRNFYGYTF. The gene calls are TRBV19 and TRBJ1-2; TRBD1 matches 9 bases. V was pared by 6 bases and J by 4 bases, with 9 bases of the junction left unmatched. The CDR3 loop spans 15 amino acids. Germline V CDR1 and CDR2: LNHDA, SQIVND (reference sequence).

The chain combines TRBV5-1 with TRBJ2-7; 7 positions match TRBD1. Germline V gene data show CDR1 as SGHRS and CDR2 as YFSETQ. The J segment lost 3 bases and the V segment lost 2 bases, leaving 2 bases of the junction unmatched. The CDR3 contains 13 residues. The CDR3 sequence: CASSFGDSYEQYF. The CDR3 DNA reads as TGCGCCAGCAGCTTTGGGGACAGCTACGAGCAGTACTTC.

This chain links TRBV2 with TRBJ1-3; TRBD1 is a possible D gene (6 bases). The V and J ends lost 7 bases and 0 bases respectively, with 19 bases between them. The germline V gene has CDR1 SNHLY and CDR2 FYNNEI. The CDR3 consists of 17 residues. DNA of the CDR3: TGTGCCAGCACCGAGCTTCGGGACACCAGCTCTGGAAACACCATATATTTT. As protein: CASTELRDTSSGNTIYF.

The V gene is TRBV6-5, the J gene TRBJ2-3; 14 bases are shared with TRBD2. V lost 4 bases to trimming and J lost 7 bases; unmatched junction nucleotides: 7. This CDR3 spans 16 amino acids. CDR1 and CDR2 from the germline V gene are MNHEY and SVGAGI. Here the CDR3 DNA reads TGTGCCAGCAGTTTATCGACTAGCGGGGGGGCGAATACGCAGTATTTT. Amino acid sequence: CASSLSTSGGANTQYF.

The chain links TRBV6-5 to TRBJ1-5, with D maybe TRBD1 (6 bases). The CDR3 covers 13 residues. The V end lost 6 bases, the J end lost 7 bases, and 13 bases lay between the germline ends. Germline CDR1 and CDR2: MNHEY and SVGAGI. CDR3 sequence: CASSLTGIQPQHF. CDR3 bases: TGTGCCAGCAGCCTTACAGGGATCCAGCCCCAGCATTTT.

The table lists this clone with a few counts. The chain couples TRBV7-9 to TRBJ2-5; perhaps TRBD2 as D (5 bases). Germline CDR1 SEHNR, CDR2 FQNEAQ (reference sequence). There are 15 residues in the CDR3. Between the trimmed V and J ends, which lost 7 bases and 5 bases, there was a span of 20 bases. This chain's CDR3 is CASTPGLSQPETQYF. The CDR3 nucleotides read TGTGCCAGCACCCCTGGACTTTCCCAACCCGAGACCCAGTACTTC.

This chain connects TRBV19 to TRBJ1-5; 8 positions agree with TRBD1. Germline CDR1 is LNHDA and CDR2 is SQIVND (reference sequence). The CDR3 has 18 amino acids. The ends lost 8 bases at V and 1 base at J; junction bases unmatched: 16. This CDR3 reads CASASGGANFWSNQPQHF. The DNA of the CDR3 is TGTGCCAGTGCCTCAGGGGGCGCGAATTTCTGGAGCAATCAGCCCCAGCATTTT. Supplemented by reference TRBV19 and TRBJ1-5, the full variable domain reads DGGITQSPKYLFRKEGQNVTLSCEQNLNHDAMYWYRQDPGQGLRLIYYSQIVNDFQKGDIAEGYSVSREKKESFPLTVTSAQKNPTAFYLCASASGGANFWSNQPQHFGDGTRLSIL.

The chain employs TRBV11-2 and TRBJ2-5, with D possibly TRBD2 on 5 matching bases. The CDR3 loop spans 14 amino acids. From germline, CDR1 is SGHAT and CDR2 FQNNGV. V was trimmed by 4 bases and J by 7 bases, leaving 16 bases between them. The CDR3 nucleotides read TGTGCCAGCAGCTCCCTTCGGGGAAAAGGGACCCAGTACTTC. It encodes CASSSLRGKGTQYF.

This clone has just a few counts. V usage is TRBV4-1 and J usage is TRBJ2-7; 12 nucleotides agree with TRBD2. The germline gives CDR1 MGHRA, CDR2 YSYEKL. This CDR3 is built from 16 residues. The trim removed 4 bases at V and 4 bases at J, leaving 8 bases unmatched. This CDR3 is CASSRARLAGVYEQYF. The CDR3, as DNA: TGCGCCAGCAGCCGGGCGAGACTAGCGGGGGTATACGAGCAGTACTTC.

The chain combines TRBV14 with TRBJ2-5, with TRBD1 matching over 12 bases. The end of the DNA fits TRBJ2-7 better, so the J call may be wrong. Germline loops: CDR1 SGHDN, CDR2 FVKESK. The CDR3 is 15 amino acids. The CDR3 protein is CASSPLGQGAYEQYF. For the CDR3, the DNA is TGTGCCAGCAGCCCCCTGGGACAGGGGGCGTACGAGCAGTACTTC.

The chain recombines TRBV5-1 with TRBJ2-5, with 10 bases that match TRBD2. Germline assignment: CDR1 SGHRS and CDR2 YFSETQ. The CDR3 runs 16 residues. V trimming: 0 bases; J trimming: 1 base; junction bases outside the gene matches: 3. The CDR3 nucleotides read TGCGCCAGCAGCTTGGCCGCTAGCGGGGGCCAAGAGACCCAGTACTTC. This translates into CASSLAASGGQETQYF.

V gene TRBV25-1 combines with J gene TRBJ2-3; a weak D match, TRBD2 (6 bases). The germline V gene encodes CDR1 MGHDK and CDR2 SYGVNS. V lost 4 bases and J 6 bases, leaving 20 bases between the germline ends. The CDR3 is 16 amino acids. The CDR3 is CASSGAGPDLMDTQYF. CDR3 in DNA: TGTGCCAGCAGTGGGGCGGGACCGGACCTAATGGATACGCAGTATTTT.

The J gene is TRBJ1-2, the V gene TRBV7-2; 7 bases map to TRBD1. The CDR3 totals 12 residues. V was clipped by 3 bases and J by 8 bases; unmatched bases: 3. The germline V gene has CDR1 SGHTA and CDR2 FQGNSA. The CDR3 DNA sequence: TGTGCCAGCAGCTTGACAGGGTTGGGCTACACCTTC. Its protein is CASSLTGLGYTF. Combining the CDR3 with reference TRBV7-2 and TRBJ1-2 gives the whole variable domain GAGVSQSPSNKVTEKGKDVELRCDPISGHTALYWYRQSLGQGLEFLIYFQGNSAPDKSGLPSDRFSAERTGGSVSTLTIQRTQQEDSAVYLCASSLTGLGYTFGSGTRLTVV.

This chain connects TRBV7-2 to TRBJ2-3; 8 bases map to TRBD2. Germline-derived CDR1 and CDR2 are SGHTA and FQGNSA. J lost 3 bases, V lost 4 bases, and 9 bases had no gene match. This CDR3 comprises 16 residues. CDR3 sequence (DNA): TGTGCCAGCAGCTATTATGCTAGCGGGCGAACAGATACGCAGTATTTT. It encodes CASSYYASGRTDTQYF.